These 24 T cell receptor beta chains share one sample of origin, sequenced in a study of T cell clonality in common variable immunodeficiency. Sequencing used immunoSEQ multiplex PCR; TCRdb keeps in-frame clones, though not all of them. The data show approximately 75,000 clones, with none appearing a single time. Sequencing was carried out using peripheral blood mononuclear cells. These receptors were collected from a person aged 18 to 70 in good health.

The sample holds many counts of this clone. This chain's CDR3 is CSASPGTTPQHTQYF. CDR3 DNA, as far as it was read: TGCAGTGCGTCACCAGGGACTACCCCGCAACATACG. This sequence joins TRBV20-1 and TRBJ2-3; 7 bases agree with TRBD2. The read falls 3 residues short of the CDR3 end, and the missing part is taken from the germline J gene. The junction had 16 bases not matched to a gene; V was cut back by 6 bases and J by 7 bases. Per the germline V gene, CDR1 is DFQATT and CDR2 is SNEGSKA (reference sequence). This CDR3 region has 15 residues.

This clone was observed at least ten times. The sequenced fragment ends 3 residues before the CDR3 boundary, so the rest is inferred from the germline J gene. The genes are TRBV20-1 and TRBJ2-1, with D possibly being TRBD2 (5 bases). This CDR3 spans 16 amino acids. Germline values: CDR1 DFQATT, CDR2 SNEGSKA (reference sequence). The V gene lost 1 base and the J gene lost 6 bases, with 19 bases spanning the gap. The CDR3 loop is CSARGPGRGKVNEQFF. The CDR3 bases that were read are TGCAGTGCTAGAGGCCCGGGGAGAGGAAAGGTCAATGAG.

This clone came up many times. The read terminates 3 residues before the CDR3 end, so the remaining end is supplied by the germline J gene. The chain uses TRBV19 and TRBJ2-3, with 7 bases fitting TRBD2. Germline CDR1 is LNHDA and CDR2 is SQIVND (reference sequence). J lost 1 base, V lost 6 bases, and 10 bases had no gene match. The CDR3 spans 16 residues. CDR3 DNA (partial): TGTGCCAGTAGGTCCCGGGGGGTTGAACGCACAGATACG. It encodes CASRSRGVERTDT. The entire CDR3 reads CASRSRGVERTDTQYF.

This clone showed up many times. The read ends 3 residues before the CDR3 terminus; that terminus is restored from the germline J gene. The chain couples TRBV30 to TRBJ2-3, with 9 bases identical to TRBD2. V lost 0 bases, J lost 3 bases, and 4 bases stayed unmatched. This CDR3 has 15 residues. Germline lookup yields CDR1 GTSNPN and CDR2 SVGIG (reference sequence). The CDR3 here is CAWSVASGITDTQYF. CDR3 DNA (partial): TGTGCCTGGAGTGTGGCTAGCGGGATAACAGATACG.

This clone has a count of ten or more. Read sequence stops 3 residues before the CDR3 end, and the germline J gene provides the missing end. The rearrangement links TRBV7-8 to TRBJ2-7; 7 bases align to TRBD1. This CDR3 comprises 16 residues. CDR1 is SGHVS and CDR2 is FQNEAQ in the germline V gene. The trim removed 1 base at V and 0 bases at J, leaving 6 bases unmatched. The CDR3 bases that were read are TGTGCCAGCAGCTTAGGCGCAGGGGGTAGCTCCTACGAG. Amino acid sequence: CASSLGAGGSSYE. The whole CDR3 sequence is CASSLGAGGSSYEQYF.

This clone was counted many times. CDR3: CASSYNLRGSDTQYF. The covered CDR3 bases are TGTGCCAGCAGTTATAATCTGAGGGGTAGCGATACG. This rearrangement joins TRBV6-2 or TRBV6-3 to TRBJ2-3; TRBD1 or TRBD2 may be the D gene (5 bases each). The read terminates 3 residues before the CDR3 end, so the remaining end is supplied by the germline J gene. The germline gives CDR1 MNHEY, CDR2 SVGEGT. Trimming stripped 3 bases from V and 6 bases from J, with 16 bases between. The CDR3 totals 15 residues.

This clone was counted ten times or more. The read ends 3 residues before the CDR3 terminus; that terminus is restored from the germline J gene. This rearrangement joins TRBV5-1 to TRBJ2-5; maybe TRBD1 (6 bases). The CDR3 is 15 amino acids. Per germline, CDR1 SGHRS and CDR2 YFSETQ. V was shortened by 4 bases and J by 3 bases, with 16 bases between the two germline ends. This chain's CDR3 is CASSPPRAGEETQYF. The CDR3 bases that were read are TGCGCCAGCAGCCCCCCCCGGGCAGGGGAAGAGACC.

This clone was counted at least ten times. With the read ending 3 residues before the CDR3 end, the germline J gene is used to fill in that end. The chain uses TRBV30 and TRBJ1-1, with 8 positions matching TRBD1. The CDR3 extends over 13 amino acids. Germline V lookup: CDR1 GTSNPN, CDR2 SVGIG (reference sequence). The CDR3 is CAYDRGGDTEAFF. Partial CDR3 DNA: TGTGCGTACGACAGGGGAGGTGACACTGAA.

This clone occurred many times. The CDR3 is cut off 3 residues early in the read; its end comes from the germline J gene. The chain is built from TRBV12-3 or TRBV12-4 and TRBJ1-6; D might be TRBD1 (6 bases). This CDR3 has 15 residues. Trimming took 1 base from V and 7 from J, leaving 11 bases between them. CDR3: CASSLETGPNSPLHF. The DNA read from the CDR3 is TGTGCCAGCAGTTTAGAGACAGGACCAAATTCACCC.

This clone was seen ten or more times. Read coverage stops 3 residues before the CDR3 terminus; the germline J gene supplies the remainder. The chain has TRBV20-1 and TRBJ2-5, with 10 bases that match TRBD2. Per germline, CDR1 DFQATT and CDR2 SNEGSKA (reference sequence). This CDR3 comprises 13 residues. After removal of 4 bases from V and 3 bases from J, the junction contained 2 bases not matched to a gene. Partial CDR3 DNA: TGCAGTGCTACGGGACTAGCGAAAGAGACC. Translating it yields CSATGLAKET. The CDR3 reads in full as CSATGLAKETQYF.

This clone occurred many times. The read stops 3 residues short of the end of the CDR3; the missing end is completed from the germline J gene. V gene TRBV5-1 combines with J gene TRBJ2-1; the D is unclear. Germline V gene lookup returns CDR1 SGHRS and CDR2 YFSETQ. The CDR3 is 14 amino acids. V lost 0 bases to trimming and J lost 3 bases, with 7 bases between them. The CDR3 reads CASSLVADYNEQFF. The part of the CDR3 DNA that was read is TGCGCCAGCAGCTTGGTAGCCGACTACAATGAG.

At least ten counts were recorded for this clone. Read data end 3 residues before the CDR3 end; the end is taken from the germline J gene. The rearrangement joins TRBV6-1 to TRBJ1-5; tentatively, D is TRBD1 (6 bases). Germline lookup yields CDR1 MNHNS and CDR2 SASEGT. CDR3 length: 15 amino acids. Trimming removed 2 bases from V and 4 bases from J, with 12 bases in between. CDR3 sequence reads: CASSELGHANQPQHF. The CDR3 bases that were read are TGTGCCAGCAGTGAACTGGGACACGCGAATCAGCCC.

As for this clone: The read terminates 3 residues ahead of where the CDR3 ends, so the germline J gene completes it. This chain connects TRBV6-1 to TRBJ1-5, with 11 bases identical to TRBD1. Germline CDR1 is MNHNS and CDR2 is SASEGT. The CDR3 contains 15 residues. Trimming removed 1 base from V and 6 bases from J; junction bases left unmatched: 2. CDR3 DNA, as far as it was read: TGTGCCAGCAGTGAAGGGACAGGGGGCAGTCAGCCC. Translating gives CASSEGTGGSQP. The whole CDR3 sequence reads CASSEGTGGSQPQHF.

The CDR3 reads CASSYSSTGCNEQFF. CDR3 bases read: TGTGCCAGCAGTTACTCCTCGACTGGATGCAATGAG. V gene TRBV6-2 or TRBV6-3 combines with J gene TRBJ2-1; D is uncertain. The DNA ends 3 residues before the CDR3 does, and the rest of the CDR3 is filled in from the germline J gene. Germline V lookup: CDR1 MNHEY, CDR2 SVGEGT. Trimming took off 0 bases at V and 6 bases at J, with 12 bases between the two ends. The CDR3 length is 15 residues.

This clone has ten or more counts. The missing CDR3 end, 3 residues past where the read stops, is filled in from the germline J gene. J is TRBJ2-3 and V is TRBV11-2, with 7 bases identical to TRBD1. The CDR3 has 15 residues. Germline CDR1 reads SGHAT; CDR2 reads FQNNGV. Losses at the gene ends were 1 base for V and 4 bases for J; bases not matched to a gene: 5. The CDR3 bases that were read are TGTGCCAGCAGCTTAGGACAGGGTAGGCCAGATACG. Encoded protein: CASSLGQGRPDT. The full CDR3 protein reads CASSLGQGRPDTQYF.

This clone has ten or more counts. The read comes to an end 3 residues before the CDR3 does, leaving the germline J gene to fill in the end. The gene calls are TRBV7-6 and TRBJ1-5; possibly TRBD1 for D (5 bases). Germline-derived CDR1 and CDR2 are SGHVS and FNYEAQ. The CDR3 totals 15 residues. The V and J ends lost 1 base and 7 bases respectively, with 14 bases between them. The chain's CDR3 is CASSLGGGREQPQHF. The covered CDR3 bases are TGTGCCAGCAGCTTAGGGGGGGGTCGCGAGCAGCCC.

This clone was picked up many times. Partial CDR3 DNA: TGCGCCAGCAGCTCGCAGGGACAGGGGGGAACTGAA. It yields the protein CASSSQGQGGTE. The whole CDR3 reads CASSSQGQGGTEAFF. The chain recombines TRBV5-1 with TRBJ1-1; TRBD1 matches 11 bases. The sequenced fragment ends 3 residues before the CDR3 boundary, so the rest is inferred from the germline J gene. The ends lost 3 bases at V and 5 bases at J; junction bases unmatched: 6. The germline gives CDR1 SGHRS, CDR2 YFSETQ. This CDR3 has 15 amino acids.

This clone was seen many times. The sequenced fragment ends 3 residues before the CDR3 boundary, so the rest is inferred from the germline J gene. V and J are TRBV6-7 and TRBJ2-7; D perhaps matches TRBD1 (5 bases). TRBV6-7 is reported as an ORF; its role is uncertain. CDR3 length equals 16 residues. The ends were cut back, 0 bases at V and 0 bases at J, with 12 bases in the middle. CDR3 protein: CASSYSRQQSSYEQYF. The sequenced CDR3 bases are TGTGCCAGCAGTTACTCTAGACAGCAAAGCTCCTACGAG.

The sample holds many counts of this clone. Coverage ceases 3 residues before the CDR3 finishes, and the germline J gene fills in the end. The chain carries TRBV5-1 and TRBJ1-1; D possibly corresponds to TRBD1 (6 bases). Trimming took 1 base from V and 4 from J, leaving 14 bases between them. The CDR3 runs 15 residues. CDR1 and CDR2 from the germline V gene are SGHRS and YFSETQ. CDR3 bases read: TGCGCCAGCAGCTTGACCACAGGGTCTAGCACTGAA. Its protein product is CASSLTTGSSTE. The entire CDR3 sequence reads CASSLTTGSSTEAFF.

This clone has a count of ten or more. The read halts 3 residues ahead of the CDR3 end, with the missing end drawn from the germline J gene. The V call is TRBV20-1, the J call TRBJ1-4; D not certain. This CDR3 spans 14 amino acids. Trimming removed 0 bases from V and 7 bases from J, with 12 bases in between. CDR1 is DFQATT, CDR2 SNEGSKA, per germline (reference sequence). CDR3 DNA (partial): TGCAGTGCTAGAGATCCCTCGTATGTTGAAAAA. It is translated as CSARDPSYVEK. The full-length CDR3 reads as CSARDPSYVEKLFF.

The table lists this clone with many counts. The read falls 3 residues short of the CDR3 end, and the missing part is taken from the germline J gene. The V gene is TRBV20-1, the J gene TRBJ2-7; the D gene is possibly TRBD2 (6 bases). V was shortened by 6 bases and J by 0 bases, with 15 bases between the two germline ends. The germline V gene has CDR1 DFQATT and CDR2 SNEGSKA (reference sequence). The CDR3 runs 14 residues. CDR3 residues: CSAPRDLFSYEQYF. The covered CDR3 bases are TGCAGTGCCCCACGGGACTTATTCTCCTACGAG.

This clone was observed at least ten times. The missing CDR3 end, 3 residues past where the read stops, is filled in from the germline J gene. The J gene is TRBJ2-1, the V gene TRBV2, with D possibly TRBD2 on 5 matching bases. The CDR3 covers 14 residues. Germline V gene data show CDR1 as SNHLY and CDR2 as FYNNEI. The V and J ends lost 8 bases and 0 bases respectively, with 11 bases between them. The CDR3 sequence: CASAADSSYNEQFF. The DNA read from the CDR3 is TGTGCCAGCGCAGCGGATAGCTCCTACAATGAG.

This clone was picked up many times. The read gets to within 3 residues of the CDR3 end, and the germline J gene fills in the rest. The chain joins TRBV20-1 to TRBJ2-7, with 9 nucleotides matching TRBD2. This CDR3 is 15 amino acids long. The germline V gene has CDR1 DFQATT and CDR2 SNEGSKA (reference sequence). With V trimmed by 0 bases and J by 2 bases, 5 bases remained unmatched. The CDR3 protein is CSARDSGSPPYEQYF. CDR3 bases read: TGCAGTGCTAGAGATAGCGGGAGCCCTCCCTACGAG.

Ten or more counts support this clone. The CDR3 sequence is CASSLLQINEKLFF. The sequenced part of the CDR3 DNA is TGTGCCAGCAGTTTACTACAGATTAATGAAAAA. The genes are TRBV28 and TRBJ1-4; D is undetermined. The read stops 3 residues short of the end of the CDR3; the missing end is completed from the germline J gene. The CDR3 has 14 amino acids. The V and J ends lost 2 bases and 4 bases respectively, with 8 bases between them. CDR1 MDHEN and CDR2 SYDVKM come from the germline V gene. Variable domain in full (rest from reference TRBV28 and TRBJ1-4): DVKVTQSSRYLVKRTGEKVFLECVQDMDHENMFWYRQDPGLGLRLIYFSYDVKMKEKGDIPEGYSVSREKKERFSLILESASTNQTSMYLCASSLLQINEKLFFGSGTQLSVL.